A selection of T cell receptor beta chains follows, all from one sample in a study of regulatory T cells in long-lasting Graves disease. TCRdb passed the multiplex PCR reads through MiXCR, listing each CDR3 protein once. This sample has a few hundred thousand distinct CDR3 sequences, with 23% found just once. The material sequenced was peripheral blood mononuclear cells (PBMCs), taken when the disease was refractory, from a patient treated with antithyroid drugs. The receptor set was obtained from a woman aged 40 to 50 with Graves disease. The CDR3 runs from the conserved cysteine through the conserved F or W. A D gene is named only where the DNA matches it firmly. Only some rows state a clone size, as once, few, many or a class for expanded clones.

>many|TRBV19|TRBJ2-7|TRBD1
CASSIGTGPYEQYF
TGTGCCAGTAGTATCGGGACAGGGCCCTACGAGCAGTACTTC
>-|TRBV20-1|TRBJ1-1|TRBD1
CSARDQDRAVLQVAFF
TGCAGTGCTAGAGATCAAGACAGGGCCGTACTCCAGGTAGCTTTCTTT
>many|TRBV28|TRBJ1-1|-
CASRQGLIVMNTEAFF
TGTGCCAGCCGCCAGGGACTTATCGTTATGAACACTGAAGCTTTCTTT
>-|TRBV6-1|TRBJ2-2|-
CASTGESRVGELFF
TGTGCCAGCACGGGGGAGTCAAGGGTCGGGGAGCTGTTTTTT
>few|TRBV6-1|TRBJ2-6|-
CASQSSGANVLTF
TGTGCCAGTCAAAGCTCTGGGGCCAACGTCCTGACTTTC
>many|TRBV28|TRBJ1-5|-
CATRSISYSNQPQHF
TGTGCCACCCGGAGCATCAGCTATAGCAATCAGCCCCAGCATTTT
>few|TRBV28|TRBJ2-1|TRBD2
CASSLHSGRGGRNEQFF
TGTGCCAGCAGTCTTCATAGCGGGAGAGGAGGAAGAAATGAGCAGTTCTTC
>few|TRBV29-1|TRBJ2-6|-
CSVVSGSSGANVLTF
TGCAGCGTTGTATCGGGAAGCTCTGGGGCCAACGTCCTGACTTTC
>few|TRBV5-8|TRBJ2-2|TRBD2
CASSLGPFKRGRNTGELFF
TGTGCCAGCAGCTTGGGCCCATTTAAGCGGGGCCGGAACACCGGGGAGCTGTTTTTT
>-|TRBV5-4|TRBJ2-1|-
CASSKGPKYNEQFF
TGTGCCAGCAGCAAGGGGCCGAAATACAATGAGCAGTTCTTC
>many|TRBV10-2|TRBJ2-7|-
CASRDQTPNLKQYF
TGCGCCAGCAGAGATCAAACCCCCAATTTGAAGCAGTACTTC
>few|TRBV20-1|TRBJ2-7|-
CSARELGDEQYF
TGCAGTGCTAGAGAACTGGGGGACGAGCAGTACTTC
>many|TRBV6-1|TRBJ2-5|-
CASSDGVESETQYF
TGTGCCAGCTCGGACGGAGTGGAATCGGAGACCCAGTACTTC
>few|TRBV7-9|TRBJ2-3|TRBD1
CASSLLTGGVGTDTQYF
TGTGCCAGCAGCCTTCTTACAGGGGGAGTGGGCACAGATACGCAGTATTTT
>few|TRBV7-3|TRBJ2-2|-
CASSVSPNTGELFF
TGTGCCAGCAGCGTATCGCCTAACACCGGGGAGCTGTTTTTT
>few|TRBV6-2/TRBV6-3|TRBJ2-7|-
CASSFNREYEQYF
TGTGCCAGCAGTTTCAACAGGGAATACGAGCAGTACTTC
>many|TRBV27|TRBJ2-7|-
CASSYSGGNPYEQYF
TGTGCCAGCAGTTACTCGGGGGGCAATCCCTACGAGCAGTACTTC
>-|TRBV19|TRBJ1-5|TRBD1
CASSTDRGLRGQPQHF
TGTGCCAGTAGTACTGACAGGGGGCTGAGGGGTCAGCCCCAGCATTTT
>-|TRBV20-1|TRBJ2-1|TRBD1
CSGERDRGGNEQFF
TGCAGTGGGGAAAGGGACAGGGGGGGCAATGAGCAGTTCTTC
>few|TRBV11-2|TRBJ1-1|-
CASSWGVGGATEAFF
TGTGCCAGCAGCTGGGGGGTCGGGGGTGCCACTGAAGCTTTCTTT
>few|TRBV5-6|TRBJ2-7|TRBD2
CASSLVLAGGSYEQYF
TGTGCCAGCAGCTTGGTACTAGCGGGAGGCTCCTACGAGCAGTACTTC
>many|TRBV6-1|TRBJ1-1|TRBD1
CASNRGVSTEAFF
TGTGCCAGCAACAGGGGGGTGAGCACTGAAGCTTTCTTT
>-|TRBV29-1|TRBJ2-3|-
CSTNEGGDTQYF
TGCAGCACGAATGAGGGGGGAGATACGCAGTATTTT
>-|TRBV7-9|TRBJ1-5|-
CASSLEPLGDQPQHF
TGTGCCAGCAGCTTAGAACCCCTGGGGGATCAGCCCCAGCATTTT
>-|TRBV13|TRBJ2-2|-
CASSLLGLHPGELFF
TGTGCCAGCAGCTTATTAGGTCTACACCCCGGGGAGCTGTTTTTT
>many|TRBV28|TRBJ1-5|-
CASSFGGGNNQPQHF
TGTGCCAGCAGTTTTGGTGGGGGCAACAATCAGCCCCAGCATTTT
>many|TRBV12-3/TRBV12-4|TRBJ1-4|-
CASQSAGRVQLFF
TGTGCCAGCCAGTCTGCGGGACGTGTTCAACTGTTTTTT
>many|TRBV7-2|TRBJ2-7|-
CASSPVTGWEQYF
TGTGCCAGCAGCCCAGTCACGGGATGGGAGCAGTACTTC
>many|TRBV27|TRBJ2-7|TRBD1
CASSFRGQAYEQYF
TGTGCCAGCAGTTTCCGGGGACAGGCCTACGAGCAGTACTTC
>-|TRBV2|TRBJ2-1|TRBD2
CASSPLGRLAGGVNEQFF
TGTGCCAGCTCACCACTCGGGCGACTAGCGGGAGGAGTCAATGAGCAGTTCTTC
>few|TRBV3-1|TRBJ1-2|TRBD1
CASSQVGTGVHYGYTF
TGTGCCAGCAGCCAAGTGGGGACAGGGGTCCATTATGGCTACACCTTC
>many|TRBV2|TRBJ1-2|-
CASSEAHRTEGYTF
TGTGCCAGCAGTGAAGCGCATAGGACGGAGGGCTACACCTTC
>many|TRBV2|TRBJ2-5|-
CASSERGETQYF
TGTGCCAGCAGTGAACGGGGAGAGACCCAGTACTTC
>-|TRBV4-1|TRBJ2-7|-
CASSPRESYEQYF
TGCGCCAGCAGCCCAAGGGAATCCTACGAGCAGTACTTC
>few|TRBV14|TRBJ2-3|TRBD2
CASSQRSTSGSTDTQYF
TGTGCCAGCAGCCAGAGATCGACTAGCGGGAGCACAGATACGCAGTATTTT
>many|TRBV6-1|TRBJ2-5|-
CASKDSGKGETQYF
TGTGCCAGCAAAGACAGTGGTAAAGGAGAGACCCAGTACTTC
>many|TRBV15|TRBJ2-4|-
CATSRDRSPKNIQYF
TGTGCCACCAGCAGGGACCGTAGTCCCAAAAACATTCAGTACTTC
>many|TRBV29-1|TRBJ2-7|TRBD2
CSVERLAGLYEQYF
TGCAGCGTTGAAAGACTAGCGGGACTCTACGAGCAGTACTTC
>many|TRBV28|TRBJ1-1|TRBD1
CASSLEQGGTEAFF
TGTGCCAGCAGTTTAGAACAGGGGGGCACTGAAGCTTTCTTT
>few|TRBV5-6|TRBJ2-2|TRBD1
CASTLDRRTGELFF
TGTGCCAGCACCTTGGACAGGCGCACCGGGGAGCTGTTTTTT
>many|TRBV27|TRBJ2-7|TRBD1
CASRTDRAHEQYF
TGTGCCAGCAGAACCGACAGGGCCCACGAGCAGTACTTC